The 5 T cell receptor beta chains below come from one sample, sequenced in a study of cytomegalovirus exposure and HLA in healthy donors. The PCR contained 60 Vbeta and 13 Jbeta primers. Sequenced by immunoSEQ multiplex PCR; TCRdb stores in-frame clones only, minus some. Of some 210,000 clones listed, roughly four fifths are singletons. The sample comprised PBMCs. These receptors were collected from a woman in her 50s in good health and CMV-seropositive.

The genes are TRBV6-1 and TRBJ2-7; maybe TRBD1 (5 bases). The CDR3 runs 12 residues. Germline assignment: CDR1 MNHNS and CDR2 SASEGT. CDR3 loop: CAAGQVAYEQYF. CDR3 coding DNA: TGTGCGGCTGGACAAGTCGCCTACGAGCAGTACTTC.

This clone has just one count. This chain connects TRBV9 to TRBJ2-7; 7 bases are a match to TRBD1. The ends lost 4 bases at V and 1 base at J; junction bases unmatched: 5. The CDR3 length is 14 residues. Germline CDR1 and CDR2: SGDLS and YYNGEE. The CDR3 region has the DNA TGTGCCAGCAGCCGACAGGGTCAGTCCTACGAGCAGTACTTC. Its translation is CASSRQGQSYEQYF.

This clone has a single count. The V gene is TRBV5-1, the J gene TRBJ2-1; 9 bases are shared with TRBD2. CDR1 and CDR2 from the germline V gene are SGHRS and YFSETQ. There are 15 residues in the CDR3. The J segment lost 5 bases and the V segment lost 3 bases, leaving 6 bases of the junction unmatched. The CDR3 DNA reads as TGCGCCAGCAGCTCGCAAGCGGGGGGTGACAATGAGCAGTTCTTC. This sequence encodes CASSSQAGGDNEQFF.

The chain has TRBV6-4 and TRBJ2-1; perhaps TRBD1 as D (5 bases). V was trimmed by 4 bases and J by 6 bases, leaving 19 bases between them. The CDR3 covers 16 residues. The germline V gene has CDR1 MRHNA and CDR2 SNTAGT. The CDR3 DNA sequence: TGTGCCAGCAGTGCCTCCACAGGACCCCTCAGCAATGAGCAGTTCTTC. Its translation is CASSASTGPLSNEQFF.

The V gene is TRBV10-3, the J gene TRBJ2-3; TRBD1 matches at 7 bases. CDR1 and CDR2 from the germline V gene are ENHRY and SYGVKD. J gave up 6 bases and V 8 bases, and 5 bases lay outside the gene matches. The CDR3 is made up of 12 amino acids. CDR3 loop: CAISTGPDTQYF. CDR3 DNA: TGTGCCATCTCGACAGGGCCCGATACGCAGTATTTT.